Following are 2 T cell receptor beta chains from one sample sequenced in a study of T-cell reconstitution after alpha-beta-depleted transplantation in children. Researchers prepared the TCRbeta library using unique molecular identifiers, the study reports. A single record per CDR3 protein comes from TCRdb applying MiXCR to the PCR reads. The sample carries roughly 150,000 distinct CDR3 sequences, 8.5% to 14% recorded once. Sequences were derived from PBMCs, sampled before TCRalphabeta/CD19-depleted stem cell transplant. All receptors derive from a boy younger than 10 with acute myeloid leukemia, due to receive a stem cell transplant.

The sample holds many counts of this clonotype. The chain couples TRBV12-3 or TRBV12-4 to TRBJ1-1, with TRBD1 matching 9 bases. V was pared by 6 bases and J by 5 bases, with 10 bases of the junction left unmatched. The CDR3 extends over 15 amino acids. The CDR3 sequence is CASRPPDRGGTEAFF. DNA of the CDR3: TGTGCCAGCAGACCCCCGGACAGGGGAGGTACTGAAGCTTTCTTT.

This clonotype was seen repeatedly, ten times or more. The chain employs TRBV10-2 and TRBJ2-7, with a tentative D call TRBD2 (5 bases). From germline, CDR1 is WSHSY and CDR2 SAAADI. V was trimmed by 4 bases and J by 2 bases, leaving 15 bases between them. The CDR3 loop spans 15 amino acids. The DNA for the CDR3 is TGCGCCAGCAGTGGACTTGGGCTAGCAACCTACGAGCAGTACTTC. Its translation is CASSGLGLATYEQYF.